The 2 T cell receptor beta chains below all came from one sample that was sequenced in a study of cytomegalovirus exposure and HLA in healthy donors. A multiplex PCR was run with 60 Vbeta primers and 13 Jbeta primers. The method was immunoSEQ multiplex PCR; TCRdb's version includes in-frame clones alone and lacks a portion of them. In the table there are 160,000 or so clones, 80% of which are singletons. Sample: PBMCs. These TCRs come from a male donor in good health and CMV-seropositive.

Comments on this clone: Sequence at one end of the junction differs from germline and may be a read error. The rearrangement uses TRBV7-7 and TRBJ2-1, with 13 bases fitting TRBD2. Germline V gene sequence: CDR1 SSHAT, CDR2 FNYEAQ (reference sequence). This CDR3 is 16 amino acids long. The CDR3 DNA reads TGTGCTAGCAGCGCAACTAGCGGGGGGGCCTACAATGAGCAGTTCTTC. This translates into CASSATSGGAYNEQFF.

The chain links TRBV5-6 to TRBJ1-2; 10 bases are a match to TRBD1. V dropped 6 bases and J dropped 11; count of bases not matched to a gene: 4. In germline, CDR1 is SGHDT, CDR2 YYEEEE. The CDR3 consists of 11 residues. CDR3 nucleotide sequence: TGTGCCAGCAAATGGACAGGGGGATACACCTTC. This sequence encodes CASKWTGGYTF.